Below are 17 T cell receptor beta chains sequenced from a single sample in a study of beta chain features in type 1 diabetes. Expressed TCRB transcripts were sequenced because the entire RNA isolate underwent reverse transcription. Libraries were prepared by immunoSEQ multiplex PCR; TCRdb keeps only in-frame clonotypes and omits some of them. The sample holds some 170,000 clones, roughly 60% seen once. These receptors lack a known antigen. Broader study findings: Among patients with Type 1 diabetes, TCRB CDR3s were moderately but significantly shorter in every one of the four CD4+ subsets.

Sequencing used naive CD4+ T cells from blood. These receptors were taken from a man aged 30-40 years with type 1 diabetes.

The CDR3 DNA reads as TGTGCCAGCAGCCAATTGGGGAGCTCCTACAATGAGCAGTTCTTC. Its protein is CASSQLGSSYNEQFF. V gene TRBV14 combines with J gene TRBJ2-1; D is possibly TRBD2 (5 bases). Germline CDR1 and CDR2: SGHDN and FVKESK. V lost 2 bases to trimming and J lost 0 bases, with 8 bases between them. The CDR3 covers 15 residues. Full variable domain (rest looked up from reference TRBV14 and TRBJ2-1): EAGVTQFPSHSVIEKGQTVTLRCDPISGHDNLYWYRRVMGKEIKFLLHFVKESKQDESGMPNNRFLAERTGGTYSTLKVQPAELEDSGVYFCASSQLGSSYNEQFFGPGTRLTVL.

The V and J genes are TRBV29-1 and TRBJ1-6, with TRBD1 matching over 9 bases. Germline loops: CDR1 SQVTM, CDR2 ANQGSEA. V lost 3 bases to trimming and J lost 10 bases; unmatched junction nucleotides: 4. CDR3 size: 13 residues. CDR3 coding DNA: TGCAGCGTTGAGGACAGGGGAGGGTCACCCCTCCACTTT. It yields the protein CSVEDRGGSPLHF.

The CDR3 sequence is CASTLRGDTEAFF. The CDR3 DNA reads TGTGCCAGCACCCTGCGCGGGGACACTGAAGCTTTCTTT. The chain employs TRBV2 and TRBJ1-1; D uncertain. The germline gives CDR1 SNHLY, CDR2 FYNNEI. The CDR3 is 13 amino acids. The V end was cut by 7 bases, the J end by 3 bases, with 12 bases between.

As to this clone: Within the sample, other DNA sequences also encode this same CDR3. CDR3 DNA sequence: TGCAGCGTTAGTCAAGATACGCAGTATTTT. It codes for CSVSQDTQYF. The genes are TRBV29-1 and TRBJ2-3; D unresolved. Germline V gene sequence: CDR1 SQVTM, CDR2 ANQGSEA. With 5 bases removed from V and 5 bases from J, the gap between germline ends came to 5 bases. The length of the CDR3 is 10 residues.

This clone appeared a few times. This sequence joins TRBV30 and TRBJ2-1; D is undetermined. The CDR3 contains 12 residues. V was cut by 4 bases and J by 6 bases, with 10 bases left in between. The germline CDR1 and CDR2 sequences are GTSNPN and SVGIG (reference sequence). This CDR3 reads CAWNIGGNEQFF. The CDR3 bases are TGTGCCTGGAACATCGGCGGCAATGAGCAGTTCTTC. The full variable domain, with the rest looked up from reference TRBV30 and TRBJ2-1, is SQTIHQWPATLVQPVGSPLSLECTVEGTSNPNLYWYRQAAGRGLQLLFYSVGIGQISSEVPQNLSASRPQDRQFILSSKKLLLSDSGFYLCAWNIGGNEQFFGPGTRLTVL.

This chain links TRBV20-1 with TRBJ2-4; D is perhaps TRBD2 (5 bases). V was clipped by 7 bases and J by 6 bases, with 7 bases between them. In germline, CDR1 is DFQATT, CDR2 SNEGSKA (reference sequence). The CDR3 extends over 10 amino acids. This CDR3 reads CSVAGNIQYF. The CDR3 region has the DNA TGCAGTGTTGCGGGAAACATTCAGTACTTC.

The rearrangement uses TRBV25-1 and TRBJ2-5; 9 bases align to TRBD1. This CDR3 contains 16 residues. Germline trimming cut 0 bases from V and 2 bases from J; bases unmatched to any gene: 4. CDR1 MGHDK and CDR2 SYGVNS come from the germline V gene. The CDR3 region has the DNA TGTGCCAGCAGTGAATATGGGACAGGGCAGCAAGAGACCCAGTACTTC. As protein: CASSEYGTGQQETQYF. The whole variable domain, filled in from reference TRBV25-1 and TRBJ2-5, reads EADIYQTPRYLVIGTGKKITLECSQTMGHDKMYWYQQDPGMELHLIHYSYGVNSTEKGDLSSESTVSRIRTEHFPLTLESARPSHTSQYLCASSEYGTGQQETQYFGPGTRLLVL.

The chain has TRBV9 and TRBJ2-2; the D gene is possibly TRBD2 (5 bases). V gave up 4 bases and J gave up 0 bases, with 10 bases separating them. The CDR3 spans 15 residues. The germline CDR1 and CDR2 sequences are SGDLS and YYNGEE. CDR3 sequence: CASSLGLANTGELFF. CDR3 nucleotides: TGTGCCAGCAGCCTCGGACTTGCGAACACCGGGGAGCTGTTTTTT.

The V gene is TRBV15, the J gene TRBJ2-7; 9 bases are a match to TRBD2. The CDR3 totals 16 residues. V lost 0 bases to trimming and J lost 3 bases; unmatched junction nucleotides: 6. Per the germline V gene, CDR1 is LNHNV and CDR2 is YYDKDF (reference sequence). The CDR3: CATSRDRSGRHYEQYF. CDR3 bases: TGTGCCACCAGCAGAGATCGTAGCGGGAGACACTACGAGCAGTACTTC.

This sequence joins TRBV10-3 and TRBJ2-1, with D unresolved. Germline CDR1 reads ENHRY; CDR2 reads SYGVKD. This CDR3 contains 14 residues. V lost 6 bases and J lost 7, with 16 bases in between. The CDR3: CAIRDATNGNEQFF. DNA of the CDR3: TGTGCCATCAGGGACGCTACGAACGGGAATGAGCAGTTCTTC.

This chain joins TRBV28 and TRBJ2-2; D is undetermined. V lost 5 bases to trimming and J lost 6 bases, with 13 bases between them. In germline, CDR1 is MDHEN, CDR2 SYDVKM. The CDR3 length is 14 residues. The CDR3 DNA sequence: TGTGCCAGCAGTATACACGATCTCTCCGGGGAGCTGTTTTTT. This translates into CASSIHDLSGELFF. The full variable domain, completed using reference TRBV28 and TRBJ2-2, is DVKVTQSSRYLVKRTGEKVFLECVQDMDHENMFWYRQDPGLGLRLIYFSYDVKMKEKGDIPEGYSVSREKKERFSLILESASTNQTSMYLCASSIHDLSGELFFGEGSRLTVL.

The chain uses TRBV2 and TRBJ2-1; D is uncertain. Germline CDR1 and CDR2: SNHLY and FYNNEI. Trimming removed 7 bases at V and 3 bases at J, with 7 bases between. The CDR3 consists of 12 residues. CDR3 in amino acids: CASMQNYNEQFF. The DNA of the CDR3 is TGTGCCAGCATGCAGAACTACAATGAGCAGTTCTTC.

The rearrangement links TRBV19 to TRBJ2-3; D remains unclear. V was clipped by 3 bases and J by 2 bases, with 12 bases between them. From germline, CDR1 is LNHDA and CDR2 SQIVND (reference sequence). The CDR3 runs to 15 residues. CDR3 sequence: CASSIQYGFTDTQYF. The CDR3 DNA reads as TGTGCCAGTAGTATTCAATACGGGTTCACAGATACGCAGTATTTT.

The rearrangement links TRBV7-2 to TRBJ2-1; 9 bases fit TRBD1. V was pared by 5 bases and J by 4 bases, with 9 bases of the junction left unmatched. The CDR3 totals 16 residues. CDR1 is SGHTA and CDR2 is FQGNSA in the germline V gene. The CDR3 DNA sequence: TGTGCCAGCAGCCCCCGTCCCGGGACAGGGTACAATGAGCAGTTCTTC. Its translation: CASSPRPGTGYNEQFF.

This chain connects TRBV9 to TRBJ2-5; TRBD2 agrees at 8 bases. There are 15 residues in the CDR3. Germline CDR1 is SGDLS and CDR2 is YYNGEE. J was trimmed by 7 bases and V by 4 bases; bases with no gene match: 12. CDR3 sequence: CASSPPGLEVGTQYF. In DNA, the CDR3 is TGTGCCAGCAGCCCGCCGGGACTAGAGGTGGGGACCCAGTACTTC. Drawing the rest from reference TRBV9 and TRBJ2-5, the complete variable domain is DSGVTQTPKHLITATGQRVTLRCSPRSGDLSVYWYQQSLDQGLQFLIQYYNGEERAKGNILERFSAQQFPDLHSELNLSSLELGDSALYFCASSPPGLEVGTQYFGPGTRLLVL.

V gene TRBV7-9 combines with J gene TRBJ2-7; 8 nucleotides agree with TRBD1. The CDR3 contains 14 residues. Germline loops: CDR1 SEHNR, CDR2 FQNEAQ (reference sequence). After removal of 6 bases from V and 0 bases from J, the junction contained 4 bases not matched to a gene. CDR3 coding DNA: TGTGCCAGCAGGAGACAGGGGAGCTCCTACGAGCAGTACTTC. This codes for CASRRQGSSYEQYF.

The chain combines TRBV30 with TRBJ1-2; D unclear. V gave up 2 bases and J gave up 5 bases, with 18 bases separating them. The CDR3 covers 15 residues. Germline V gives CDR1 GTSNPN, CDR2 SVGIG (reference sequence). The CDR3 is CAWSPLPVEQYGYTF. CDR3 bases: TGTGCCTGGAGTCCCCTCCCAGTGGAGCAGTATGGCTACACCTTC.